The source of this T cell receptor (beta chain) is a study of T cells in Graves' hyperthyroidism and ophthalmopathy. Study results and limitations: Blood held most thyroid clonotypes expanded above 0.001 frequency.

Each diagnosis was grounded in clinical symptoms, serum thyroxine and TRAb, thyroid ultrasound, and orbital computed tomography. Fresh peripheral blood, under 11 ml, yielded the PBMCs. The CDR3 sequence is 13 residues long. Per the germline V gene, CDR1 is SNHLY and CDR2 is FYNNEI. V lost 7 bases and J lost 3; bases outside the gene matches: 3. This clonotype appeared many times. Antigen unknown. Amplified TCR beta CDR3 regions derived from RNA transcripts. Initially, a first-round RT-PCR of the TCR CDR3 employed the HTBI primer set. TCRdb reprocessed the multiplex PCR reads with MiXCR, giving one entry per CDR3 protein. Among some 690,000 distinct CDR3 sequences listed, roughly a sixth were seen once.

The J gene is TRBJ1-1, the V gene TRBV2; 9 bases are a match to TRBD1. This receptor was identified in a man in his fifties with Graves' hyperthyroidism. Material: blood. Here the CDR3 reads CASIRDRDTEAFF. Here the CDR3 DNA reads TGTGCCAGCATACGGGACAGGGACACTGAAGCTTTCTTT.